One sample yielded the 22 T cell receptor beta chains listed below, sequenced in a study of post-analysis software for immune sequencing data (dated by TCRdb to about 2015). General study outcomes and caveats: About five TRBV segments, including TRBV5-6, TRBV5-1 and TRBV20-1, were significantly more frequent in patients than controls.

Antigens of these TCRs are unknown. The method behind the library was PCR. Reads for this sample came from an Illumina HiSeq 2500. Unique molecular identifiers were incorporated into TCR beta cDNA libraries to reduce PCR and sequencing biases. TCRdb ran its own pipeline on the public reads, namely fastp trimming at Q25 and MiXCR clone calling, and kept in-frame beta chains. Rows are combined by CDR3 protein, so each entry shows the most common genes and DNA. The sample table records 350,000 to 450,000 distinct CDR3 sequences; more than 30% of these occur just once. The top ten clones comprise roughly 8.2% of the sample. The sample consisted of blood. The receptors were sampled from a girl aged 2 to 9 with multiple sclerosis.

This clonotype was detected only a few times. The CDR3 loop reads CASIQGNYGYTF. The CDR3 DNA is TGTGCCAGCATCCAGGGCAACTATGGCTACACCTTC. The chain employs TRBV28 and TRBJ1-2; tentative D call: TRBD1 (5 bases). Germline lookup yields CDR1 MDHEN and CDR2 SYDVKM. The CDR3 consists of 12 residues. V dropped 7 bases and J dropped 2 bases, with 8 bases sitting between them.

The J gene is TRBJ2-7, the V gene TRBV2; weak D call: TRBD1 (6 bases). Per germline, CDR1 SNHLY and CDR2 FYNNEI. This CDR3 region has 14 residues. V was cut by 6 bases and J by 0 bases, with 12 bases left in between. As DNA, the CDR3 is TGTGCCAGCAGACGCGACAGGACCTCCTACGAGCAGTACTTC. Translated: CASRRDRTSYEQYF. The whole variable domain, filled in from reference TRBV2 and TRBJ2-7, reads EPEVTQTPSHQVTQMGQEVILRCVPISNHLYFYWYRQILGQKVEFLVSFYNNEISEKSEIFDDQFSVERPDGSNFTLKIRSTKLEDSAMYFCASRRDRTSYEQYFGPGTRLTVT.

A few counts support this clonotype. This chain joins TRBV11-2 and TRBJ2-3, with D unclear. The CDR3 runs 17 residues. The V and J ends lost 1 base and 3 bases respectively, with 17 bases between them. CDR1 and CDR2 from the germline V gene are SGHAT and FQNNGV. The CDR3 spells CASSLASSRSWTDTQYF. CDR3 nucleotide sequence: TGTGCCAGCAGCTTAGCCTCCTCAAGGTCATGGACAGATACGCAGTATTTT.

The chain has TRBV29-1 and TRBJ2-7; the match to TRBD1 covers 8 bases. The CDR3 has 14 amino acids. Germline loops: CDR1 SQVTM, CDR2 ANQGSEA. The ends lost 5 bases at V and 5 bases at J; junction bases unmatched: 11. CDR3 amino acids: CSVNTGGRGHEQYF. The CDR3 DNA sequence: TGCAGCGTTAATACAGGGGGTCGAGGCCACGAGCAGTACTTC.

V is TRBV5-1 and J is TRBJ1-5; D not certain. CDR1 is SGHRS and CDR2 is YFSETQ in the germline V gene. CDR3 length: 14 residues. V was clipped by 0 bases and J by 3 bases, with 7 bases between them. The CDR3 DNA follows: TGCGCCAGCAGCTTGGATCAGACCAATCAGCCCCAGCATTTT. This gives the protein CASSLDQTNQPQHF.

The V gene is TRBV5-1, the J gene TRBJ2-7, with a tentative D call TRBD1 (6 bases). The J call is in doubt because the DNA end fits TRBJ2-5 better. The length of the CDR3 is 14 residues. From germline, CDR1 is SGHRS and CDR2 YFSETQ. The CDR3 DNA follows: TGCGCCAGCAACCCCGGGACACCTAAAGAGACCCAGTACTTC. This codes for CASNPGTPKETQYF.

This clonotype was detected only a few times. The chain combines TRBV6-9 with TRBJ2-7; D possibly matches TRBD1 or TRBD2 (6 bases each). V lost 7 bases and J 0 bases, leaving 13 bases between the germline ends. Germline CDR1 and CDR2: MNHGY and SVAAGI. This CDR3 has 14 residues. The CDR3 DNA reads as TGTGCCAGCACTGCGGGACAAAGCTCCTACGAGCAGTACTTC. It yields the protein CASTAGQSSYEQYF.

This clonotype was detected only a few times. V usage is TRBV2 and J usage is TRBJ2-7, with 9 bases fitting TRBD2. CDR1 and CDR2 (germline): SNHLY, FYNNEI. V was pared by 8 bases and J by 4 bases, with 6 bases of the junction left unmatched. CDR3 size: 13 residues. In DNA, the CDR3 is TGTGCCAGCGGTCGCGGGGGGGTTTACGAGCAGTACTTC. It codes for CASGRGGVYEQYF.

In its sample, this clonotype was seen a few times. The chain couples TRBV10-3 to TRBJ2-1; 8 bases match TRBD1. V shed 6 bases and J 5 bases; nucleotides not matched to a gene: 9. The CDR3 totals 15 residues. The germline gives CDR1 ENHRY, CDR2 SYGVKD. The CDR3 spells CAISGGGQVNNEQFF. The CDR3 region has the DNA TGTGCCATCAGCGGAGGGGGACAGGTTAACAATGAGCAGTTCTTC.

This clonotype occurred a few times. The V gene is TRBV29-1, the J gene TRBJ2-1; D is possibly TRBD2 (5 bases). Germline loops: CDR1 SQVTM, CDR2 ANQGSEA. The CDR3 is 14 amino acids. With 4 bases removed from V and 0 bases from J, the gap between germline ends came to 10 bases. The CDR3, as DNA: TGCAGCGTTGGCGACGGACTCTCCTACAATGAGCAGTTCTTC. Amino acid sequence: CSVGDGLSYNEQFF.

The V call is TRBV20-1, the J call TRBJ2-3, with D possibly matching TRBD2 (6 bases). This CDR3 is built from 15 residues. Trimming took 1 base from V and 0 from J, leaving 11 bases between them. Germline V gene data show CDR1 as DFQATT and CDR2 as SNEGSKA (reference sequence). The DNA of the CDR3 is TGCAGTGCTAGAGCCCCCGGAGGGAGCACAGATACGCAGTATTTT. This encodes CSARAPGGSTDTQYF.

The chain employs TRBV6-1 and TRBJ2-1; 13 bases align to TRBD2. Trimming cost V 10 bases and J 1 base; bases outside gene matches: 4. Germline V gene lookup returns CDR1 MNHNS and CDR2 SASEGT. The CDR3 sequence is 15 residues long. The DNA for the CDR3 is TGTGCCAAGCCGGGACTAGCGGGATCCTACAATGAGCAGTTCTTC. Protein sequence: CAKPGLAGSYNEQFF.

This rearrangement joins TRBV30 to TRBJ2-1, with D unresolved. The germline V gene has CDR1 GTSNPN and CDR2 SVGIG (reference sequence). The CDR3 extends over 10 amino acids. Trimming shortened V by 0 bases and J by 8 bases, and 2 bases separated the two germline ends. CDR3 loop: CAWSVDEQFF. CDR3 coding DNA: TGTGCCTGGAGTGTAGATGAGCAGTTCTTC.

This chain uses TRBV7-3 with TRBJ1-4; TRBD1 aligns across 7 bases. The CDR3 has 13 residues. Germline-derived CDR1 and CDR2 are SGHTA and FQGTGA. V trimming: 6 bases; J trimming: 8 bases; junction bases outside the gene matches: 6. The CDR3: CASSSQGGEKLFF. CDR3 sequence (DNA): TGTGCCAGCAGTTCGCAGGGGGGCGAAAAACTGTTTTTT.

The genes are TRBV20-1 and TRBJ2-1; 10 nucleotides align to TRBD2. The V gene's germline CDR1 is DFQATT and CDR2 SNEGSKA (reference sequence). This CDR3 is 15 amino acids long. Trimming took 0 bases from V and 6 from J; bases not matched to a gene: 5. The CDR3 coding sequence is TGCAGTGCTAGAGATCTAGCGGGAGACATCAATGAGCAGTTCTTC. Its translation: CSARDLAGDINEQFF.

This clonotype appeared a few times. V is TRBV9 and J is TRBJ2-1; possible D gene TRBD2, 6 bases. Looked up from germline, CDR1 is SGDLS and CDR2 is YYNGEE. The CDR3 is 15 amino acids. V gave up 1 base and J gave up 3 bases, with 11 bases separating them. The DNA for the CDR3 is TGTGCCAGCAGCGTAAGAGGAGGGGACTACAATGAGCAGTTCTTC. It codes for CASSVRGGDYNEQFF.

The chain employs TRBV2 and TRBJ2-3, with D unclear. Trimming stripped 8 bases from V and 0 bases from J, with 9 bases between. This CDR3 region has 13 residues. Per the germline V gene, CDR1 is SNHLY and CDR2 is FYNNEI. The CDR3, as DNA: TGTGCCAGCGATCGGCAGAGCACAGATACGCAGTATTTT. Translating it yields CASDRQSTDTQYF.

The chain carries TRBV5-1 and TRBJ1-4; the match to TRBD1 covers 7 bases. The CDR3 loop spans 16 amino acids. Germline V gene sequence: CDR1 SGHRS, CDR2 YFSETQ. J was trimmed by 3 bases and V by 5 bases; bases with no gene match: 10. In DNA, the CDR3 is TGCGCCAGCAGATTCCAGGGGGATCGGGCTAATGAAAAACTGTTTTTT. As protein: CASRFQGDRANEKLFF.

This clonotype was detected a few times. The rearrangement uses TRBV29-1 and TRBJ1-1, with D maybe TRBD1 (5 bases). The CDR3 extends over 12 amino acids. Germline lookup yields CDR1 SQVTM and CDR2 ANQGSEA. The ends were cut back, 7 bases at V and 7 bases at J, with 16 bases in the middle. CDR3 DNA sequence: TGCAGCGGACTCCAGGGACCTTTTGAAGCTTTCTTT. It translates to CSGLQGPFEAFF.

The V and J genes are TRBV24-1 and TRBJ1-1; 11 positions agree with TRBD1. This CDR3 is built from 13 residues. Trimming took 7 bases from V and 6 from J; bases not matched to a gene: 3. CDR1 is KGHDR and CDR2 is SFDVKD in the germline V gene. The CDR3 nucleotides read TGTGCCACCAGGCGGACAGGGGGCCCTGAAGCTTTCTTT. Translation: CATRRTGGPEAFF.

This clonotype was observed a handful of times. The chain joins TRBV10-3 to TRBJ1-2; D may be TRBD1 (5 bases). V lost 4 bases, J lost 2 bases, and 11 bases lay in between. This CDR3 has 14 residues. Germline V gene lookup returns CDR1 ENHRY and CDR2 SYGVKD. The CDR3 DNA sequence: TGTGCCATCAGTGGATTTGCAGGGAACTATGGCTACACCTTC. Its translation is CAISGFAGNYGYTF.

This clonotype was detected only a few times. The genes are TRBV29-1 and TRBJ2-1; D ambiguous. Germline CDR1 is SQVTM and CDR2 is ANQGSEA. The V gene lost 4 bases and the J gene lost 4 bases, with 11 bases spanning the gap. The CDR3 sequence is 13 residues long. CDR3 in DNA: TGCAGCGTTGCCCAGCAGAGTTACAATGAGCAGTTCTTC. Translation gives CSVAQQSYNEQFF.